A selection of T cell receptor beta chains follows, all from one sample in a study of blood T cells in healthy people across ages. One entry per CDR3 protein, called by TCRdb with MiXCR from the 5' RACE reads. The data show 700,000 or so distinct CDR3 sequences, with less than 45% seen just once and about 32% held by the top ten. The sample taken for sequencing was blood. Receptor source: a man aged 80 or over in good health. Each CDR3 is given without its conserved first and last residue. A D gene is named only where the DNA matches it firmly.

CDR3 protein | V gene | D gene | J gene
ASSRMLAGGSGELF | TRBV6-2/TRBV6-3 | TRBD2 | TRBJ2-2
ASSVDGLSYEQY | TRBV9 | - | TRBJ2-7
ASSQAGGGAIRNEQF | TRBV4-3 | TRBD2 | TRBJ2-1
ASTYRQGSGEKLF | TRBV3-1 | TRBD1 | TRBJ1-4
ASSPRGQGRSPLH | TRBV7-6 | TRBD1 | TRBJ1-6
ASRRRGAEVNYGYT | TRBV2 | - | TRBJ1-2
ASSPSGRSYRETQY | TRBV7-2 | TRBD2 | TRBJ2-5
ASSPGGPVDMQY | TRBV7-2 | - | TRBJ2-3
ASSLAGLYYGYT | TRBV5-1 | - | TRBJ1-2
ASSGPSGRPTTDTQY | TRBV6-4 | TRBD2 | TRBJ2-3
ASSLVPGVLEQY | TRBV5-8 | - | -
ASSFQAGGGGETQY | TRBV28 | TRBD2 | TRBJ2-5
SAGLTGTDLETQY | TRBV20-1 | TRBD1 | TRBJ2-5
ASLTVRPMNTEAF | TRBV2 | - | TRBJ1-1
SAPSGEGSYNEQF | TRBV20-1 | TRBD2 | TRBJ2-1
ASSFGAGSQETQY | TRBV5-1 | TRBD2 | TRBJ2-5
SVEAGSGYNEQF | TRBV29-1 | - | TRBJ2-1
ASSYSGRNEQY | TRBV6-5 | - | TRBJ2-7
ASSFDDRGWLGANVLT | TRBV7-9 | TRBD1 | TRBJ2-6
ASSLLRASSYNEQF | TRBV6-5 | - | TRBJ2-1
ASSYGGTDRNEQY | TRBV6-2/TRBV6-3 | - | TRBJ2-5
ATSDFSMDQY | TRBV24-1 | - | TRBJ2-7
SVDRGASYEQY | TRBV29-1 | - | -
ASSLNLDEQY | TRBV7-9 | - | TRBJ2-7
ASTPGTVYYEQY | TRBV7-2 | - | TRBJ2-7
ASSFASGSETQF | TRBV11-2 | TRBD2 | TRBJ2-1
ANSYQKGQGMYNEQF | TRBV6-2/TRBV6-3 | TRBD1 | TRBJ2-1
SASDIGDRPTDTQY | TRBV20-1 | - | TRBJ2-3
ASSQDRGDYGYT | TRBV14 | - | TRBJ1-2
ASRGKIGELF | TRBV28 | - | TRBJ2-2
ASNPTGTFTYEQY | TRBV19 | - | -
ASSLGQGQINEQY | TRBV4-3 | TRBD1 | TRBJ2-7
ASSQDPAGVYIDEQF | TRBV4-2 | TRBD2 | TRBJ2-1
STPADRESGTQY | TRBV29-1 | TRBD1 | TRBJ2-5
ASSSPPGLAGLSTDTQY | TRBV5-1 | TRBD2 | TRBJ2-3
ASSQVIQKGTDTQY | TRBV4-2 | - | TRBJ2-3
ASKMNWDTSSGNTIY | TRBV6-1 | - | TRBJ1-3
ASNVGQGTEAF | TRBV12-3/TRBV12-4 | TRBD1 | TRBJ1-1
SVEDGAGQPQH | TRBV29-1 | - | TRBJ1-5
ASRTRTSGGDTQY | TRBV6-5 | TRBD2 | TRBJ2-3
ASSPRRQNSNQPQH | TRBV28 | - | TRBJ1-5